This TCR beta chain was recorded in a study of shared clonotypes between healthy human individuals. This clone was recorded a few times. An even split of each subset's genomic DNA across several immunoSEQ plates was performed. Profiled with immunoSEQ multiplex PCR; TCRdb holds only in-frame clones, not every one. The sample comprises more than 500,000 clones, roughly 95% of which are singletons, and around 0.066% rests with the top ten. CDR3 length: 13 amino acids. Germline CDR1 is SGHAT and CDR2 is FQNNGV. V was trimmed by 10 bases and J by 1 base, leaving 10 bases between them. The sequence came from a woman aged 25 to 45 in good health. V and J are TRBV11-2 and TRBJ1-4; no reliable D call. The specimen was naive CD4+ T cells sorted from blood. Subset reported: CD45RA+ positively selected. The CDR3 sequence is CATALITNEKLFF. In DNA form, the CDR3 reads TGTGCCACCGCGCTCATAACTAATGAAAAACTGTTTTTT.